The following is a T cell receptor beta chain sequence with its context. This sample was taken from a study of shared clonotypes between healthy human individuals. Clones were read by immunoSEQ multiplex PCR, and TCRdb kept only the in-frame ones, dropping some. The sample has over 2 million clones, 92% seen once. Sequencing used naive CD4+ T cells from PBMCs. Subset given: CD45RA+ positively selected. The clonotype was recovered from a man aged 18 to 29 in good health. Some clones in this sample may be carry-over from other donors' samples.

CDR3 in DNA: TGTGCCAGCAGTAAGACAGTGAACACTGAAGCTTTCTTT. It specifies CASSKTVNTEAFF. The V gene is TRBV6-4, the J gene TRBJ1-1, with D tentatively TRBD1 (5 bases). The CDR3 consists of 13 residues. Germline V gives CDR1 MRHNA, CDR2 SNTAGT. Trimming took 5 bases from V and 0 from J, leaving 7 bases between them.